This T cell receptor (beta chain) was sequenced during a study of cytomegalovirus exposure and HLA in healthy donors. It was with 60 Vbeta and 13 Jbeta primers that the PCR ran. Produced via immunoSEQ multiplex PCR; TCRdb's table is partial and in-frame only. The sample includes some 150,000 clones, 79% of them seen just once. The germline V and J ends were trimmed by 6 bases and 10 bases, with 19 bases remaining between them. CDR1 is MNHNS, CDR2 SASEGT, per germline. The CDR3 totals 14 residues. Study findings and constraints: Later examination showed HLA-associated TCR beta chains had greater clonal expansion than equally common others. Immune exposure was documented only through CMV serostatus.

A few counts support this clone. The antigen is unknown. The TCR originated in a male donor in good health and CMV-seronegative. The rearrangement joins TRBV6-1 to TRBJ1-5; D is uncertain. The sample was PBMCs. The CDR3 region has the DNA TGTGCCAGCAGCCCCTTGGAGGCAGCCGCTCCCCAGCATTTT. It specifies CASSPLEAAAPQHF.